What follows describes a single T cell receptor beta chain. Its cognate antigen is unknown. Authors' analysis steps: Filtering differed since immunoSEQ provided only junctions, with no quality scores. Using immunoSEQ multiplex PCR, the repertoire was profiled, and TCRdb retains in-frame clones only, with some absent. That table furnishes V, J and clone size, whereas the DNA furnished D and trimming. The data contain 1.5 million to 2.5 million clones, approximately 94% of them singletons. This sample is part of a study of shared clonotypes between healthy human individuals. Trimming took off 1 base at V and 8 bases at J, with 2 bases between the two ends. Germline loops: CDR1 SQVTM, CDR2 ANQGSEA. This CDR3 is built from 10 residues. General study points: Across a handful of donors, naive CD4 shared about 5%, naive CD8 around 4%, memory CD4 roughly 2.4%, memory CD8 about 0.38%. Lower generation probabilities were found for non-shared clonotypes than for those shared by all four donors.

As defined, naive CD8 cells were CD45RO-negative and positively selected for CCR7, with terminally differentiated effector memory CD45RA+ cells excluded. Free of recent acute infections or vaccinations, the donors were healthy HIV-negative adults. The receptor's source is a man aged 18 to 35 in good health. Sequencing was performed on naive CD8+ T cells sorted from blood. V usage is TRBV29-1 and J usage is TRBJ1-4, with D uncertain. CDR3 sequence: CSVEGEKLFF. The CDR3 DNA reads as TGCAGCGTTGAAGGGGAAAAACTGTTTTTT.